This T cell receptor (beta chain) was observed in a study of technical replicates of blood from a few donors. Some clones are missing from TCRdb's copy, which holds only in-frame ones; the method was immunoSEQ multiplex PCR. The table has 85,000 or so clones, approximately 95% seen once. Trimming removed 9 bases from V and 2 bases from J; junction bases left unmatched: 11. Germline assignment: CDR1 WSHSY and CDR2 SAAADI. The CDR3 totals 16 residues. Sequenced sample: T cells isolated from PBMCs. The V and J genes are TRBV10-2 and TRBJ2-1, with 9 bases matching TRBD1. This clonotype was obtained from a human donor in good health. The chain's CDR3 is CARAPGQGKTYNEQFF. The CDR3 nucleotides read TGCGCCAGGGCCCCGGGACAGGGTAAAACCTACAATGAGCAGTTCTTC.